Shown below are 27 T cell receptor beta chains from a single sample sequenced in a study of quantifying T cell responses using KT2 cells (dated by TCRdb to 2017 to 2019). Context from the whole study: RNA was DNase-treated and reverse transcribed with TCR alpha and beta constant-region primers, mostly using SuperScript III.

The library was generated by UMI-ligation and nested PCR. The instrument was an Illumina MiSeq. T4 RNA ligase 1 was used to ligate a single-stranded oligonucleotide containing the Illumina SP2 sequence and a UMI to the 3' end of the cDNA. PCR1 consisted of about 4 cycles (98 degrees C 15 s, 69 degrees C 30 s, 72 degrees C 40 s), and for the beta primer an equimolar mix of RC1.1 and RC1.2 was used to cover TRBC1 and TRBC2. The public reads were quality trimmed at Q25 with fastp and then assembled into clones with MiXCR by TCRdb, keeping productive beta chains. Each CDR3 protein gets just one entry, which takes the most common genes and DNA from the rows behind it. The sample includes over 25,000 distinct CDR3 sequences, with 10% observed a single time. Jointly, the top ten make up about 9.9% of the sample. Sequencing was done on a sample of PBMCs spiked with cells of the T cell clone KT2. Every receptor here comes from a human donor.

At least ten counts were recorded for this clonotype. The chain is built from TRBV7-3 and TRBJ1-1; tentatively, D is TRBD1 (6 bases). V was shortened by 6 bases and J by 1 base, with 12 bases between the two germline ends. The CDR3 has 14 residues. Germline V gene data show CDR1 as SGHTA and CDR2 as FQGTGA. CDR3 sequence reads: CASSRSQGNTEAFF. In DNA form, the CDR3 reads TGTGCCAGCAGTCGTTCACAGGGGAACACTGAAGCTTTCTTT.

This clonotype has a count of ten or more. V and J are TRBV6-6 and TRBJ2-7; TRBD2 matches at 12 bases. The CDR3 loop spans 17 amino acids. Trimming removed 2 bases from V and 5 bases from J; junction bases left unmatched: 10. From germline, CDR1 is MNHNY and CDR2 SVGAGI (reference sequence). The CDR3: CASSYPLRTSGIDEQYF. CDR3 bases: TGTGCCAGCAGTTACCCGCTTCGGACTAGCGGGATCGACGAGCAGTACTTC.

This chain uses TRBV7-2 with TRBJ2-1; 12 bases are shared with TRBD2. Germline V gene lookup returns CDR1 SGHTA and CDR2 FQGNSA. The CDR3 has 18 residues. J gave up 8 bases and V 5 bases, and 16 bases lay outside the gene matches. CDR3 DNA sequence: TGTGCCAGCAGCCCCCCGTTTGCTAGCGGGAGGGCCGTCCATGAGCAGTTCTTC. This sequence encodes CASSPPFASGRAVHEQFF.

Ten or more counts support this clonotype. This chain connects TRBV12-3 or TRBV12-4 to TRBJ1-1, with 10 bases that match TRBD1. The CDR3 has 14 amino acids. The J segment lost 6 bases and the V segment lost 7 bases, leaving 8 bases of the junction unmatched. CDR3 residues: CASIPTGGIAEAFF. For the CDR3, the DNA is TGTGCCAGCATCCCGACAGGGGGCATAGCTGAAGCTTTCTTT.

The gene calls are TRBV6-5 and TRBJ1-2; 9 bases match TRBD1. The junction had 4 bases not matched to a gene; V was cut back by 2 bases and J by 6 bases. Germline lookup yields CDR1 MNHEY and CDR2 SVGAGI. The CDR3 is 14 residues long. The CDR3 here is CASSYLGTGNGYTF. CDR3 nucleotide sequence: TGTGCCAGCAGTTACCTCGGGACAGGGAATGGCTACACCTTC.

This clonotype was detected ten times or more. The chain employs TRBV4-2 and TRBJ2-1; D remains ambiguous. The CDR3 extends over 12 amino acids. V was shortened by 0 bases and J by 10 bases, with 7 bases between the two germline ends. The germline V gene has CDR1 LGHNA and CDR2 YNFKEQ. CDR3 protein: CASSQENWEQFF. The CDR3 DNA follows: TGTGCCAGCAGCCAAGAGAACTGGGAGCAGTTCTTC.

Here the CDR3 DNA reads TGCGCCAGCCGGGAAGTATTAGGCAATCAGCCCCAGCATTTT. As protein: CASREVLGNQPQHF. The chain is built from TRBV10-2 and TRBJ1-5; D remains unclear. CDR3 length: 14 residues. Trimming stripped 8 bases from V and 2 bases from J, with 13 bases between. Germline-derived CDR1 and CDR2 are WSHSY and SAAADI.

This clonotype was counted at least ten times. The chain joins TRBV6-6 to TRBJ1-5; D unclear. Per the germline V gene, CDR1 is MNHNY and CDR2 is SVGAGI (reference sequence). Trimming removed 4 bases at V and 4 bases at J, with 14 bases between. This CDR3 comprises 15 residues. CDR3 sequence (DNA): TGTGCCAGCAGTTTAGAGCCTTCCGGGAATCAGCCCCAGCATTTT. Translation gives CASSLEPSGNQPQHF.

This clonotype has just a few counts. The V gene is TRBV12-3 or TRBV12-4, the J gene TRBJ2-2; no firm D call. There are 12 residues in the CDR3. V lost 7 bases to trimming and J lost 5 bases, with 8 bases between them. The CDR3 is CASTPGTGELFF. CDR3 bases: TGTGCCAGCACCCCAGGTACCGGGGAGCTGTTTTTT.

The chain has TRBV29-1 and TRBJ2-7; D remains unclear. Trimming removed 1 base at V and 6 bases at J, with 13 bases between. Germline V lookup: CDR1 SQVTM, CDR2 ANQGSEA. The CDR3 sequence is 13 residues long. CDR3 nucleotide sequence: TGCAGCGTTGAAGGCTACCCGAGGAGCGAGCAGTACTTC. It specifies CSVEGYPRSEQYF.

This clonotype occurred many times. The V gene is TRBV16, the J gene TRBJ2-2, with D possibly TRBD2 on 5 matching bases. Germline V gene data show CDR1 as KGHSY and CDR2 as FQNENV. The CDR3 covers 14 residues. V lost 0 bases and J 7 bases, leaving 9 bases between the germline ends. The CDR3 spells CASSQSGEGGELFF. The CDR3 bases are TGTGCCAGCAGCCAATCGGGCGAGGGCGGGGAGCTGTTTTTT.

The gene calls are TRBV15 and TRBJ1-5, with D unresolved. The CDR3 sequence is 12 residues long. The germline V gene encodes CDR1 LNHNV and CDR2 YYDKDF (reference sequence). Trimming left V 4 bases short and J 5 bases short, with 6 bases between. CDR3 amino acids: CATSTRDQPQHF. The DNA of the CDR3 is TGTGCCACCAGCACCAGAGATCAGCCCCAGCATTTT.

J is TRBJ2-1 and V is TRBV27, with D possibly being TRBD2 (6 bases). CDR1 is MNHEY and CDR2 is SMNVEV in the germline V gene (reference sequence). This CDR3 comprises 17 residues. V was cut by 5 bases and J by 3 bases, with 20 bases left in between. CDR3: CASSPGLATEFYNEQFF. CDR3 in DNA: TGTGCCAGCAGTCCGGGACTTGCGACGGAGTTCTACAATGAGCAGTTCTTC.

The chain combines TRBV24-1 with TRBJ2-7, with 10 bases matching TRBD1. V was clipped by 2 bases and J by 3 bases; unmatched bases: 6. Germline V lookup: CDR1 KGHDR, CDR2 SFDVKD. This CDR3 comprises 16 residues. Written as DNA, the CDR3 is TGTGCCACCAGTGATTCAACGGGACAGGGGAACTACGAGCAGTACTTC. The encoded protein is CATSDSTGQGNYEQYF.

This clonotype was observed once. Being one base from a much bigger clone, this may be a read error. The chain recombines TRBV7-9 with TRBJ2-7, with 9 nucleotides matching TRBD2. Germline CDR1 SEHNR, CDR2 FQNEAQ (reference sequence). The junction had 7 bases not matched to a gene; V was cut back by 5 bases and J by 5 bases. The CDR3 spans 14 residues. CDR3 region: CASSPSGTPHEQYF. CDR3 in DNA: TGTGCCAGCAGCCCTAGCGGGACCCCCCACGAGCAGTACTTC. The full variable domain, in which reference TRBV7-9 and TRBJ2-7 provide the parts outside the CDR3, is DTGVSQNPRHKITKRGQNVTFRCDPISEHNRLYWYRQTLGQGPEFLTYFQNEAQLEKSRLLSDRFSAERPKGSFSTLEIQRTEQGDSAMYLCASSPSGTPHEQYFGPGTRLTVT.

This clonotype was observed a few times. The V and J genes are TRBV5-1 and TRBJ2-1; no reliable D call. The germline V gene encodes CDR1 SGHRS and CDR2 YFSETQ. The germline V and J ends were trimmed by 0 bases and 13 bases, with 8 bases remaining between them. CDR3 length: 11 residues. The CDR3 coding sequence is TGCGCCAGCAGCTTGGATGGCGAACAGTTCTTC. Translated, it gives CASSLDGEQFF.

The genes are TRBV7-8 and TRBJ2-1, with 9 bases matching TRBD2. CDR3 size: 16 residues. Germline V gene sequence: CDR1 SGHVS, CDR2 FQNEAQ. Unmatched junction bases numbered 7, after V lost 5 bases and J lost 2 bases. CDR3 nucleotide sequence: TGTGCCAGCAGCGCTAGCGGGATGGGCACCTACAATGAGCAGTTCTTC. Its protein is CASSASGMGTYNEQFF.

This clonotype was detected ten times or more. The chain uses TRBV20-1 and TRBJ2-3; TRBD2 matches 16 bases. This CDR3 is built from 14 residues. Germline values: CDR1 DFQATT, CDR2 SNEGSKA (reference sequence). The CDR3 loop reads CGPGLAGGKDTQYF. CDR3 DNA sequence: TGCGGACCGGGACTAGCGGGAGGGAAAGATACGCAGTATTTT.

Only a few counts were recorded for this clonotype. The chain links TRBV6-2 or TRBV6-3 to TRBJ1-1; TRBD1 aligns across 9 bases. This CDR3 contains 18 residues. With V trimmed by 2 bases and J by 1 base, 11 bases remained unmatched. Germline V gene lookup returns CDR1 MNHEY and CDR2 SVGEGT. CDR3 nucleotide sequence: TGTGCCAGCAGTTACCAGGCCTGGATGACAGGGGGGAACACTGAAGCTTTCTTT. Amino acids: CASSYQAWMTGGNTEAFF.

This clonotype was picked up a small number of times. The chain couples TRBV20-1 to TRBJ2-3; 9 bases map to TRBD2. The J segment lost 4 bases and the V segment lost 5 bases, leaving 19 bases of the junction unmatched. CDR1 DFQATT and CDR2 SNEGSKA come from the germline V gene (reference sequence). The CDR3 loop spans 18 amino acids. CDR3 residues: CSAPLTREGLGSPDTQYF. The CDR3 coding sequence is TGCAGTGCTCCCCTTACGCGGGAGGGCCTCGGTAGCCCAGATACGCAGTATTTT.

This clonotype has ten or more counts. The CDR3 bases are TGTGCCAGCAGGGGGACGATCAACAATGAGCAGTTCTTC. Encoded protein: CASRGTINNEQFF. The chain joins TRBV6-5 to TRBJ2-1; D tentatively reads TRBD1 or TRBD2 (5 bases each). The CDR3 runs 13 residues. The germline CDR1 and CDR2 sequences are MNHEY and SVGAGI. Trimming took off 6 bases at V and 5 bases at J, with 11 bases between the two ends.

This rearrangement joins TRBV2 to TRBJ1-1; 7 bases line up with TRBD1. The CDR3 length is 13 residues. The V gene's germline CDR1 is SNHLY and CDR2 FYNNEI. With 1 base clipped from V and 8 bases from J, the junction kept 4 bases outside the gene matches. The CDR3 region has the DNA TGTGCCAGCAGTGAAGTCCAGGACAGGGAAGCTTTCTTT. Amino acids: CASSEVQDREAFF.

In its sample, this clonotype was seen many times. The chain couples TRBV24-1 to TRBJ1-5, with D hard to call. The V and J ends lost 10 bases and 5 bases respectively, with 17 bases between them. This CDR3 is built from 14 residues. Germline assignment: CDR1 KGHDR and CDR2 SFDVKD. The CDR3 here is CATKRHREDQPQHF. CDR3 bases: TGTGCCACTAAACGCCACCGGGAAGATCAGCCCCAGCATTTT.

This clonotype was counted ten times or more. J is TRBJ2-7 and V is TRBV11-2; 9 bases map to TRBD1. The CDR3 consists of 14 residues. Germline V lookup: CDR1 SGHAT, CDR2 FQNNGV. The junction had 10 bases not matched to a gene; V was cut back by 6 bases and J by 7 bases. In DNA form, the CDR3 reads TGTGCCAGCAGTACCAACAGACAGGGGGTTGAGCAGTACTTC. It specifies CASSTNRQGVEQYF.

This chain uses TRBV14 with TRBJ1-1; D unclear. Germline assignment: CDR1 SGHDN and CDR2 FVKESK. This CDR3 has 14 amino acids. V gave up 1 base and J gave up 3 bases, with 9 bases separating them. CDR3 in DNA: TGTGCCAGCAGCCAAGTAAGGTGGGACACTGAAGCTTTCTTT. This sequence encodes CASSQVRWDTEAFF.

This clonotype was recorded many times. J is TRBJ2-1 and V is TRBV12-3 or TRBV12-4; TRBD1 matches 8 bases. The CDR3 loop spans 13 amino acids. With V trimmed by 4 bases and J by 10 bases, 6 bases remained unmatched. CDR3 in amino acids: CASSWTGIGEQFF. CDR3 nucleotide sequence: TGTGCCAGCAGTTGGACAGGGATAGGGGAGCAGTTCTTC.

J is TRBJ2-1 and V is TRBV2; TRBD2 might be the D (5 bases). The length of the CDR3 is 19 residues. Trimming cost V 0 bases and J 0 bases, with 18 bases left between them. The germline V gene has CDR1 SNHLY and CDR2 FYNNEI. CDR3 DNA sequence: TGTGCCAGCAGTGAAGCTGACGCGCTCGGGATGGGCTCCTACAATGAGCAGTTCTTC. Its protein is CASSEADALGMGSYNEQFF.